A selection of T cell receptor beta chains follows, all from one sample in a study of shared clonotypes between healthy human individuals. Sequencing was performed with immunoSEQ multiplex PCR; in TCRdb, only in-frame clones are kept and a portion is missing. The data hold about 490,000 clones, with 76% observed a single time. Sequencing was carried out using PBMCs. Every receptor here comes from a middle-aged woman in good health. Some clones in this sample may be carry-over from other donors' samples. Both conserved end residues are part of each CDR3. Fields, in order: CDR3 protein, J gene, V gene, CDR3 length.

CDR3: CASSEGQRLTGELFF; J: TRBJ2-2; V: TRBV19; length: 15
CDR3: CASRMGLAANTGELFF; J: TRBJ2-2; V: TRBV27; length: 16
CDR3: CASSMRGGELFF; J: TRBJ2-2; V: TRBV19; length: 12
CDR3: CASSLRGMIGWETQYF; J: TRBJ2-5; V: TRBV7-2; length: 16
CDR3: CASVDRDYGYTF; J: TRBJ1-2; V: TRBV7-9; length: 12
CDR3: CASSFLLAGGYEQYF; J: TRBJ2-7; V: TRBV5-6; length: 15
CDR3: CASSEYRGYENIQYF; J: TRBJ2-4; V: TRBV25-1; length: 15
CDR3: CASSLATESSYEQYF; J: TRBJ2-7; V: TRBV5-1; length: 15
CDR3: CASSYSSAFETQYF; J: TRBJ2-5; V: TRBV6-5; length: 14
CDR3: CSVESLAVTQYF; J: TRBJ2-3; V: TRBV29-1; length: 12
CDR3: CASSLDRASETQYF; J: TRBJ2-5; V: TRBV7-3; length: 14
CDR3: CASSWTGNEAFF; J: TRBJ1-1; V: TRBV28; length: 12
CDR3: CATRDNQETQYF; J: TRBJ2-5; V: TRBV10-3; length: 12
CDR3: CASSHYTDTQYF; J: TRBJ2-3; V: TRBV7-3; length: 12
CDR3: CASSLVSGRTTDTQYF; J: TRBJ2-3; V: TRBV7-2; length: 16
CDR3: CASSLASGAGTYNEQFF; J: TRBJ2-1; V: TRBV5-4; length: 17
CDR3: CASSNREGGYEQYF; J: TRBJ2-7; V: TRBV27; length: 14
CDR3: CASSTWGTGQGKAFF; J: TRBJ1-1; V: TRBV11-2; length: 15
CDR3: CASSLRDNNEQFF; J: TRBJ2-1; V: TRBV6-6; length: 13
CDR3: CASSWGWESYNEQFF; J: TRBJ2-1; V: TRBV19; length: 15
CDR3: CASSDSNITGLAYQETQYF; J: TRBJ2-5; V: TRBV6-4; length: 19
CDR3: CASSATWTSGRSYEQFF; J: TRBJ2-1; V: TRBV5-1; length: 17
CDR3: CASSRPGQGSNEQYF; J: TRBJ2-7; V: TRBV7-9; length: 15
CDR3: CATRQGVLHEQYF; J: TRBJ2-7; V: TRBV10-3; length: 13
CDR3: CASSLGSQFYEQYF; J: TRBJ2-7; V: TRBV7-2; length: 14